These 19 T cell receptor beta chains share one sample of origin, sequenced in a study of blood T cell repertoires in COVID-19. Clones were read by immunoSEQ multiplex PCR, and TCRdb kept only the in-frame ones, dropping some. The sample gives 200,000 to 250,000 clones, approximately 86% of which show up once; roughly 1.6% is in the top ten. Sequencing input: PBMCs or T cells enriched from blood (not recorded which). The receptors were gathered from a woman between 50 and 59 years old who had recovered from COVID-19.

This clone was seen once. A read error may account for a junction end that differs from germline. In DNA form, the CDR3 reads TGTGCCAGCAGCTTAAGGCCTAGCGGGTACAATGAGCAGCTCTTC. Translation gives CASSLRPSGYNEQLF. V usage is TRBV7-3 and J usage is TRBJ2-1; TRBD2 matches at 8 bases. This CDR3 spans 15 amino acids. Per the germline V gene, CDR1 is SGHTA and CDR2 is FQGTGA.

The table lists this clone with a count of one. CDR3 nucleotide sequence: TGTGCCTGGAGGGGCCAGGTGTACACTGAAGCTTTCTTT. This gives the protein CAWRGQVYTEAFF. The gene calls are TRBV30 and TRBJ1-1; D not certain. Germline V gives CDR1 GTSNPN, CDR2 SVGIG (reference sequence). Deletions cut 3 bases from V and 3 bases from J, with 11 bases between. This CDR3 contains 13 residues.

This chain connects TRBV6-5 to TRBJ2-5; 8 bases are shared with TRBD1. J was trimmed by 5 bases and V by 8 bases; bases with no gene match: 10. Germline CDR1 and CDR2: MNHEY and SVGAGI. The CDR3 is 14 amino acids. CDR3 DNA: TGTGCCAGCGAAGAGACCAGGGGGCAGGAGACCCAGTACTTC. Amino acids: CASEETRGQETQYF.

V and J are TRBV7-3 and TRBJ2-6, with D possibly matching TRBD1 (6 bases). The ends were cut back, 6 bases at V and 2 bases at J, with 8 bases in the middle. The CDR3 has 14 residues. The germline V gene has CDR1 SGHTA and CDR2 FQGTGA. The CDR3 DNA reads as TGTGCCAGCAGGCAGGGGACTGGGGCCAACGTCCTGACTTTC. Protein product: CASRQGTGANVLTF. Combining the CDR3 with reference TRBV7-3 and TRBJ2-6 gives the whole variable domain GAGVSQTPSNKVTEKGKYVELRCDPISGHTALYWYRQSLGQGPEFLIYFQGTGAADDSGLPNDRFFAVRPEGSVSTLKIQRTERGDSAVYLCASRQGTGANVLTFGAGSRLTVL.

CDR3 in DNA: TGTGCCACCAGGAGAAACCCTAGCGGCCCCGGGGAGCTGTTTTTT. Translating gives CATRRNPSGPGELFF. The chain employs TRBV15 and TRBJ2-2; 7 positions agree with TRBD2. The V and J ends lost 6 bases and 6 bases, in that order; junction bases with no gene match: 10. Germline loops: CDR1 LNHNV, CDR2 YYDKDF (reference sequence). The CDR3 length is 15 residues.

The chain couples TRBV7-9 to TRBJ1-1, with 9 positions matching TRBD1. CDR3 size: 15 residues. CDR1 and CDR2 (germline): SEHNR, FQNEAQ (reference sequence). The ends lost 3 bases at V and 1 base at J; junction bases unmatched: 3. This CDR3 reads CASSFLDRGNTEAFF. CDR3 coding DNA: TGTGCCAGCAGCTTCTTGGACAGGGGGAACACTGAAGCTTTCTTT.

In nucleotides, the CDR3 is TGCGCCAGCAGCCAAGGTCGATCTTCGGGTAATTCACCCCTCCACTTT. Amino acid sequence: CASSQGRSSGNSPLHF. V usage is TRBV4-3 and J usage is TRBJ1-6, with D unresolved. CDR3 length: 16 amino acids. Germline V gene sequence: CDR1 LGHNA, CDR2 YSLEER. V was cut by 1 base and J by 6 bases, with 13 bases left in between.

The chain combines TRBV6-5 with TRBJ2-7, with 10 bases aligning to TRBD1. Germline CDR1 and CDR2: MNHEY and SVGAGI. Germline trimming cut 2 bases from V and 2 bases from J; bases unmatched to any gene: 3. CDR3 length equals 15 residues. The chain's CDR3 is CASSYGTGETYEQYF. The CDR3 DNA sequence: TGTGCCAGCAGTTACGGGACAGGGGAAACCTACGAGCAGTACTTC.

The chain links TRBV15 to TRBJ2-1; no clear D. The V end lost 2 bases, the J end lost 7 bases, and 3 bases lay between the germline ends. From germline, CDR1 is LNHNV and CDR2 YYDKDF (reference sequence). The CDR3 contains 11 residues. Here the CDR3 reads CATSRLNEQFF. The CDR3 coding sequence is TGTGCCACCAGCAGACTTAATGAGCAGTTCTTC. The whole variable domain, remainder taken from reference TRBV15 and TRBJ2-1, is DAMVIQNPRYQVTQFGKPVTLSCSQTLNHNVMYWYQQKSSQAPKLLFHYYDKDFNNEADTPDNFQSRRPNTSFCFLDIRSPGLGDTAMYLCATSRLNEQFFGPGTRLTVL.

The chain is built from TRBV5-1 and TRBJ1-2; D perhaps matches TRBD1 (5 bases). Germline assignment: CDR1 SGHRS and CDR2 YFSETQ. The CDR3 loop spans 13 amino acids. The germline V and J ends were trimmed by 2 bases and 3 bases, with 8 bases remaining between them. In nucleotides, the CDR3 is TGCGCCAGCAGCTTAACAGGCGACTATGGCTACACCTTC. The encoded protein is CASSLTGDYGYTF.

Only a few counts were recorded for this clone. V is TRBV4-1 and J is TRBJ1-5; D is perhaps TRBD1 (5 bases). With 4 bases removed from V and 0 bases from J, the gap between germline ends came to 19 bases. The V gene's germline CDR1 is MGHRA and CDR2 YSYEKL. The CDR3 is 18 amino acids. CDR3 protein: CASSRGEAGKNSNQPQHF. CDR3 in DNA: TGCGCCAGCAGCCGAGGTGAGGCAGGGAAAAATAGCAATCAGCCCCAGCATTTT.

This rearrangement joins TRBV7-9 to TRBJ2-7, with a weak D call TRBD2 (6 bases). Germline loops: CDR1 SEHNR, CDR2 FQNEAQ (reference sequence). With 3 bases removed from V and 2 bases from J, the gap between germline ends came to 11 bases. The CDR3 length is 14 residues. CDR3 coding DNA: TGTGCCAGCAGCTTCTCCGGGAGTACCTACGAGCAGTACTTC. It yields the protein CASSFSGSTYEQYF.

CDR3 sequence reads: CASSEPRYGYTF. In DNA, the CDR3 is TGTGCCAGCAGTGAACCGAGATATGGCTACACCTTC. This sequence joins TRBV6-1 and TRBJ1-2, with no clear D. Per germline, CDR1 MNHNS and CDR2 SASEGT. V gave up 2 bases and J gave up 5 bases, with 6 bases separating them. CDR3 length: 12 residues.

This sequence joins TRBV30 and TRBJ2-3; 9 nucleotides line up with TRBD2. CDR3 length equals 12 residues. V gave up 8 bases and J gave up 3 bases; unmatched junction bases: 3. The germline CDR1 and CDR2 sequences are GTSNPN and SVGIG (reference sequence). CDR3 in DNA: TGTGCCATAGGACTAGCGACAGATACGCAGTATTTT. This encodes CAIGLATDTQYF.

J is TRBJ1-1 and V is TRBV10-3; TRBD1 is a possible D gene (6 bases). Between the trimmed V and J ends, which lost 4 bases and 8 bases, there was a span of 8 bases. The V gene's germline CDR1 is ENHRY and CDR2 SYGVKD. This CDR3 has 11 residues. This chain's CDR3 is CAISVGTEAFF. In DNA form, the CDR3 reads TGTGCCATCAGTGTAGGGACAGAAGCTTTCTTT.

This clone was observed a single time. This chain uses TRBV2 with TRBJ2-1; 9 nucleotides match TRBD2. Germline-derived CDR1 and CDR2 are SNHLY and FYNNEI. The V gene end was trimmed by 0 bases and the J gene end by 3 bases; junction bases not matched to a gene: 0. The CDR3 is made up of 15 amino acids. CDR3 in amino acids: CASSEASGSYNEQFF. The CDR3 DNA reads as TGTGCCAGCAGTGAAGCTAGCGGGAGCTACAATGAGCAGTTCTTC.

This clone was detected only once. CDR3 protein: CASSEQLARDRVYNEQFF. The CDR3 DNA reads as TGTGCCAGCAGTGAACAACTAGCGCGGGACAGGGTTTACAATGAGCAGTTCTTC. The chain has TRBV6-1 and TRBJ2-1; 9 nucleotides match TRBD1. V shed 2 bases and J 4 bases; nucleotides not matched to a gene: 12. Looked up from germline, CDR1 is MNHNS and CDR2 is SASEGT. The CDR3 is 18 amino acids.

The chain employs TRBV5-5 and TRBJ2-1; tentative D call: TRBD2 (6 bases). Trimming took 3 bases from V and 8 from J, leaving 12 bases between them. The V gene's germline CDR1 is SGHKS and CDR2 YYEKEE (reference sequence). The CDR3 consists of 13 residues. For the CDR3, the DNA is TGTGCCAGCAGCTCCTTAATAGCGGATGAGCAGTTCTTC. It specifies CASSSLIADEQFF. The full variable domain, with the rest looked up from reference TRBV5-5 and TRBJ2-1, is DAGVTQSPTHLIKTRGQQVTLRCSPISGHKSVSWYQQVLGQGPQFIFQYYEKEERGRGNFPDRFSARQFPNYSSELNVNALLLGDSALYLCASSSLIADEQFFGPGTRLTVL.

V gene TRBV2 combines with J gene TRBJ2-2; D is unclear. Trimming shortened V by 4 bases and J by 5 bases, and 5 bases separated the two germline ends. This CDR3 is built from 12 residues. Germline values: CDR1 SNHLY, CDR2 FYNNEI. CDR3 in DNA: TGTGCCAGCAGTGCTCAGACCGGGGAGCTGTTTTTT. This encodes CASSAQTGELFF.